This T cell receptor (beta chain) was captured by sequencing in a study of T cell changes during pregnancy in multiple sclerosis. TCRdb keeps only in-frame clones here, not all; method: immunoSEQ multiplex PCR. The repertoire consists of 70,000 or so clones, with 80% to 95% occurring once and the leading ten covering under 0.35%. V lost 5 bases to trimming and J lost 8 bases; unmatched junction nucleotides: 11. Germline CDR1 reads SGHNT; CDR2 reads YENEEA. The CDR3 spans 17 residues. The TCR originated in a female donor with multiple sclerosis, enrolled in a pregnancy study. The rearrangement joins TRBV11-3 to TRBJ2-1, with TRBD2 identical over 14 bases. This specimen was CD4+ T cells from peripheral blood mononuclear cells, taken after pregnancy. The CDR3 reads CASSPGTSGSFPDEQFF. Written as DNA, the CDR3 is TGTGCCAGCAGCCCCGGGACTAGCGGGAGTTTCCCCGATGAGCAGTTCTTC. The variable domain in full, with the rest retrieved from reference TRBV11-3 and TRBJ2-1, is EAGVVQSPRYKIIEKKQPVAFWCNPISGHNTLYWYLQNLGQGPELLIRYENEEAVDDSQLPKDRFSAERLKGVDSTLKIQPAELGDSAVYLCASSPGTSGSFPDEQFFGPGTRLTVL.